The 15 T cell receptor beta chains listed next were all sequenced from one sample in a study of T cell responses to AZD1222 COVID-19 vaccine. Repertoires were generated with immunoSEQ multiplex PCR, while TCRdb's copy carries only in-frame clones and drops some. The table records 150,000 to 200,000 clones, about 90% of them present only once. The specimen was peripheral blood, collected 28 days after the second AZD1222 dose. All receptors come from an adult who received the AZD1222 COVID-19 vaccine.

The CDR3 reads CASSLPEGETQYF. DNA for the CDR3: TGTGCCAGCAGCTTGCCCGAGGGCGAGACCCAGTACTTC. The rearrangement joins TRBV5-4 to TRBJ2-5, with a weak D call TRBD2 (5 bases). The ends were cut back, 1 base at V and 5 bases at J, with 9 bases in the middle. The CDR3 totals 13 residues. Germline V gene sequence: CDR1 SGHNT, CDR2 YYREEE (reference sequence). Combining the CDR3 with reference TRBV5-4 and TRBJ2-5 gives the whole variable domain ETGVTQSPTHLIKTRGQQVTLRCSSQSGHNTVSWYQQALGQGPQFIFQYYREEENGRGNFPPRFSGLQFPNYSSELNVNALELDDSALYLCASSLPEGETQYFGPGTRLLVL.

The V gene is TRBV27, the J gene TRBJ1-4; no firm D call. Trimming left V 5 bases short and J 0 bases short, with 28 bases between. Germline V CDR1 and CDR2: MNHEY, SMNVEV (reference sequence). The CDR3 covers 21 residues. Written as DNA, the CDR3 is TGTGCCAGCAGTCCCCTAGTCCTCCGCCAGGAGGCTATCTCAACTAATGAAAAACTGTTTTTT. Translated, it gives CASSPLVLRQEAISTNEKLFF.

The V gene is TRBV2, the J gene TRBJ2-7; maybe TRBD1 (6 bases). Germline CDR1 and CDR2: SNHLY and FYNNEI. Between the trimmed V and J ends, which lost 6 bases and 0 bases, there was a span of 9 bases. The CDR3 has 13 residues. The CDR3 DNA is TGTGCCAGCAGCCTGGGGGCCTCCTACGAGCAGTACTTC. It translates to CASSLGASYEQYF.

V gene TRBV5-1 combines with J gene TRBJ1-1; D gene unclear. The CDR3 runs to 11 residues. V was shortened by 5 bases and J by 4 bases, with 6 bases between the two germline ends. Germline CDR1 and CDR2: SGHRS and YFSETQ. CDR3 in DNA: TGCGCCAGCAGGGGAGGCACTGAAGCTTTCTTT. Translating it yields CASRGGTEAFF.

This chain uses TRBV7-2 with TRBJ2-2; TRBD1 matches at 7 bases. CDR3 size: 16 residues. CDR1 is SGHTA and CDR2 is FQGNSA in the germline V gene. V gave up 0 bases and J gave up 5 bases; unmatched junction bases: 6. DNA of the CDR3: TGTGCCAGCAGCTTAGCCCGCAAACAGGGGACCGGGGAGCTGTTTTTT. Translated: CASSLARKQGTGELFF.

The V and J genes are TRBV7-3 and TRBJ2-7; 9 bases are shared with TRBD1. This CDR3 has 15 amino acids. J was trimmed by 2 bases and V by 1 base; bases with no gene match: 3. Germline-derived CDR1 and CDR2 are SGHTA and FQGTGA. The CDR3 loop is CASSLMGQGPYEQYF. CDR3 coding DNA: TGTGCCAGCAGCTTAATGGGACAGGGACCCTACGAGCAGTACTTC.

The gene calls are TRBV30 and TRBJ1-3, with D maybe TRBD1 (6 bases). V shed 7 bases and J shed 4 bases, with 11 bases lying between them. The CDR3 consists of 12 residues. Germline V gene lookup returns CDR1 GTSNPN and CDR2 SVGIG (reference sequence). CDR3 in amino acids: CASTGLGNTIYF. In DNA, the CDR3 is TGTGCCTCAACAGGGCTCGGAAACACCATATATTTT.

The chain combines TRBV30 with TRBJ1-6, with 8 bases aligning to TRBD1. This CDR3 is 14 amino acids long. Germline V gives CDR1 GTSNPN, CDR2 SVGIG (reference sequence). V was pared by 2 bases and J by 7 bases, with 4 bases of the junction left unmatched. CDR3 nucleotides: TGTGCCTGGAGTAAAGCAGGGGGCAATTCACCCCTCCACTTT. Translated: CAWSKAGGNSPLHF. The entire variable domain, with the rest obtained from reference TRBV30 and TRBJ1-6, is as follows: SQTIHQWPATLVQPVGSPLSLECTVEGTSNPNLYWYRQAAGRGLQLLFYSVGIGQISSEVPQNLSASRPQDRQFILSSKKLLLSDSGFYLCAWSKAGGNSPLHFGNGTRLTVT.

This clone was seen just once. The J gene is TRBJ2-1, the V gene TRBV11-3; TRBD2 might be the D (5 bases). The CDR3 is 16 amino acids. The germline gives CDR1 SGHNT, CDR2 YENEEA. Trimming removed 1 base from V and 6 bases from J, with 16 bases in between. CDR3 in amino acids: CASSLVVGESINEQFF. CDR3 DNA: TGTGCCAGCAGCTTAGTGGTGGGAGAAAGTATCAATGAGCAGTTCTTC.

The chain joins TRBV3-1 (or the pseudogene TRBV3-2) to TRBJ2-1, with unresolved D. CDR1 is LGHDT and CDR2 is YNNKEL in the germline V gene (reference sequence). The CDR3 length is 17 residues. V was clipped by 3 bases and J by 0 bases, with 15 bases between them. CDR3 sequence: CASSHIDFFSSYNEQFF. CDR3 nucleotide sequence: TGTGCCAGCAGCCACATAGACTTTTTCAGCTCCTACAATGAGCAGTTCTTC.

This clone has a handful of counts. This chain connects TRBV29-1 to TRBJ1-4; D gene uncertain. Germline V gene lookup returns CDR1 SQVTM and CDR2 ANQGSEA. V lost 5 bases and J lost 6, with 7 bases in between. The CDR3 runs 11 residues. The CDR3 spells CSVRRDEKLFF. As DNA, the CDR3 is TGCAGCGTTCGCCGAGATGAAAAACTGTTTTTT.

The chain carries TRBV5-4 and TRBJ2-5; TRBD2 matches at 7 bases. The CDR3 has 14 amino acids. The germline CDR1 and CDR2 sequences are SGHNT and YYREEE (reference sequence). Trimming cost V 4 bases and J 2 bases; bases outside gene matches: 5. The CDR3 is CASSQPGLQETQYF. The CDR3 bases are TGTGCCAGCAGCCAACCGGGACTACAAGAGACCCAGTACTTC.

V usage is TRBV2 and J usage is TRBJ1-1; TRBD1 matches 7 bases. Germline CDR1 and CDR2: SNHLY and FYNNEI. This CDR3 spans 18 amino acids. V was pared by 8 bases and J by 0 bases, with 18 bases of the junction left unmatched. The CDR3 sequence: CASSPRRLGGGMNTEAFF. The CDR3 DNA follows: TGTGCCAGCTCCCCCCGGCGTTTAGGAGGGGGCATGAACACTGAAGCTTTCTTT.

The chain employs TRBV5-5 and TRBJ1-5; D uncertain. The V gene's germline CDR1 is SGHKS and CDR2 YYEKEE (reference sequence). With 4 bases removed from V and 0 bases from J, the gap between germline ends came to 11 bases. CDR3 size: 15 residues. The CDR3 loop reads CASSVTQNSNQPQHF. The CDR3 region has the DNA TGTGCCAGCAGCGTGACGCAGAATAGCAATCAGCCCCAGCATTTT.

The V call is TRBV27, the J call TRBJ2-7, with D unresolved. The V and J ends lost 5 bases and 5 bases respectively, with 10 bases between them. The CDR3 is made up of 12 amino acids. The germline CDR1 and CDR2 sequences are MNHEY and SMNVEV (reference sequence). CDR3 nucleotide sequence: TGTGCCAGCAGTACCCATGGCGACGAGCAGTACTTC. Its protein product is CASSTHGDEQYF.